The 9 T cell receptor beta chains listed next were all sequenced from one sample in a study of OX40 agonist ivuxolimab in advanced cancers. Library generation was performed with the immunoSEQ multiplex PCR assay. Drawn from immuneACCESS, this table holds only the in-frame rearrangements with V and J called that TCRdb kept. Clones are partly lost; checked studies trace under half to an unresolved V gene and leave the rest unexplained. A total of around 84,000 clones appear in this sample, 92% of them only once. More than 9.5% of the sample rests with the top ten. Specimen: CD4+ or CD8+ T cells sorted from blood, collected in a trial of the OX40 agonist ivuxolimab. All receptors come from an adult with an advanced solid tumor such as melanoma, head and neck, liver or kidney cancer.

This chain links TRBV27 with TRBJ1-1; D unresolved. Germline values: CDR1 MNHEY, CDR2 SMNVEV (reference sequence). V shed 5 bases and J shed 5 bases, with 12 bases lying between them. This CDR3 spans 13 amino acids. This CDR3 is CASSLGIGTEAFF. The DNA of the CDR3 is TGTGCCAGCAGTCTCGGGATTGGGACTGAAGCTTTCTTT.

This CDR3 is CAWSVPPNAKNIQYF. DNA of the CDR3: TGTGCCTGGAGTGTACCCCCGAACGCCAAAAACATTCAGTACTTC. This sequence joins TRBV30 and TRBJ2-4; D gene uncertain. The V end was cut by 0 bases, the J end by 1 base, with 10 bases between. The CDR3 spans 15 residues. CDR1 GTSNPN and CDR2 SVGIG come from the germline V gene (reference sequence).

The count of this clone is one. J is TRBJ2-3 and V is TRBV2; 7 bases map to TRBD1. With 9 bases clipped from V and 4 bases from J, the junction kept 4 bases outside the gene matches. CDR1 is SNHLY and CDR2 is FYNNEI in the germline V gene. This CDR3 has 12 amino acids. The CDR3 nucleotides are TGTGCCAGTCGACAGGGCCCAGATACGCAGTATTTT. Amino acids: CASRQGPDTQYF.

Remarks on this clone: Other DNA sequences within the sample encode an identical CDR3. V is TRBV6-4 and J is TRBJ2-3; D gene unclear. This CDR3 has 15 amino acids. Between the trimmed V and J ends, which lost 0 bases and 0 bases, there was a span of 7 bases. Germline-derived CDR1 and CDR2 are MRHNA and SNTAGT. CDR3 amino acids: CASSDSAESTDTQYF. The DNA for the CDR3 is TGTGCCAGCAGTGACTCTGCGGAAAGCACAGATACGCAGTATTTT.

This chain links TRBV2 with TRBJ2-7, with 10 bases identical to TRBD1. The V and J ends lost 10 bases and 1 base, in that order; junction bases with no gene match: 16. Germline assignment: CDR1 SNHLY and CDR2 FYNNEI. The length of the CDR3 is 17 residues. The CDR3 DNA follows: TGTGCCATCCTCGGGCTTCTACCGGGACAGGGGTCCTACGAGCAGTACTTC. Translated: CAILGLLPGQGSYEQYF. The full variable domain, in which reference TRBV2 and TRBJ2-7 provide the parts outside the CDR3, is EPEVTQTPSHQVTQMGQEVILRCVPISNHLYFYWYRQILGQKVEFLVSFYNNEISEKSEIFDDQFSVERPDGSNFTLKIRSTKLEDSAMYFCAILGLLPGQGSYEQYFGPGTRLTVT.

This chain's CDR3 is CASSLSPGDTQYF. The CDR3 DNA follows: TGTGCCAGCAGCCTCTCTCCGGGAGATACGCAGTATTTT. V and J are TRBV7-9 and TRBJ2-3; D is uncertain. This CDR3 has 13 residues. The germline gives CDR1 SEHNR, CDR2 FQNEAQ (reference sequence). V lost 5 bases to trimming and J lost 5 bases, with 11 bases between them.

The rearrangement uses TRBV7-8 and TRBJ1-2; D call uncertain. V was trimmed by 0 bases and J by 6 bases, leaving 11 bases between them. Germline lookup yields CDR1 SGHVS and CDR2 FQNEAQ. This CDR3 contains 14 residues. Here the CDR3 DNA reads TGTGCCAGCAGCTTAGCGTATGCCAAAAATGGCTACACCTTC. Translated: CASSLAYAKNGYTF.

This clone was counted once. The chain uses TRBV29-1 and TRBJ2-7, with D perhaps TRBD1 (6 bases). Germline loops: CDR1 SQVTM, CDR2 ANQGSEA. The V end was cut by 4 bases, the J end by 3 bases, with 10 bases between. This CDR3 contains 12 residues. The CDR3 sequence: CSVGGQDYEQYF. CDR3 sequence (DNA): TGCAGCGTTGGGGGACAAGACTACGAGCAGTACTTC.

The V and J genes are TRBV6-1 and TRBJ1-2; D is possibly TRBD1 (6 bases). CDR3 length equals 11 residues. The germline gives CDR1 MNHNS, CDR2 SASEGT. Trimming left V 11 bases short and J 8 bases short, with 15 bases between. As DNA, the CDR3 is TGTGCCTTTAGGGGGATGCGGGGCTACACCTTC. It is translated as CAFRGMRGYTF.